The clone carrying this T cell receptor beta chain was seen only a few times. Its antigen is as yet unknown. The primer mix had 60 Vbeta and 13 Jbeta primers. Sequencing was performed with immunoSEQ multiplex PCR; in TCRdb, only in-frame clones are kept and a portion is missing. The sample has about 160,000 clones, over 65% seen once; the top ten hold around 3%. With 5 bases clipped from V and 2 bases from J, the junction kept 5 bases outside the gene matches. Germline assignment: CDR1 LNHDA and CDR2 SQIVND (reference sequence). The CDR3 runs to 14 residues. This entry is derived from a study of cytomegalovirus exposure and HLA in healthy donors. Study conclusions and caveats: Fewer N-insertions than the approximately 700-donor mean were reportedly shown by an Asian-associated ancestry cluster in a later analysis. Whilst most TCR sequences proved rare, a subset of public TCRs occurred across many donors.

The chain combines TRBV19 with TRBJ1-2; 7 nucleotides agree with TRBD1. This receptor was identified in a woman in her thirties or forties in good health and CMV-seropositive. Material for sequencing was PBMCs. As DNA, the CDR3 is TGTGCCAGTAGTTCGAAACAGGGGAACTATGGCTACACCTTC. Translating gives CASSSKQGNYGYTF.